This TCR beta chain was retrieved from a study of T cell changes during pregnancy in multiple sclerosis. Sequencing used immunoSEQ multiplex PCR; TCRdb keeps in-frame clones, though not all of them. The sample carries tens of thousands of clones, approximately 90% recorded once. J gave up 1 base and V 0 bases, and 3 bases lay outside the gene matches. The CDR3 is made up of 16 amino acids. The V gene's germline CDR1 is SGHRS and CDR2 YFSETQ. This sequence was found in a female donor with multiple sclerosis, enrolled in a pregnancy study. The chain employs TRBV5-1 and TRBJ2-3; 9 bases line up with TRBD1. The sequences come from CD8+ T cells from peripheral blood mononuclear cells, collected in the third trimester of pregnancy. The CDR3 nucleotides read TGCGCCAGCAGCTTGGTTCGGACAGGGGGCACAGATACGCAGTATTTT. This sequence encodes CASSLVRTGGTDTQYF.